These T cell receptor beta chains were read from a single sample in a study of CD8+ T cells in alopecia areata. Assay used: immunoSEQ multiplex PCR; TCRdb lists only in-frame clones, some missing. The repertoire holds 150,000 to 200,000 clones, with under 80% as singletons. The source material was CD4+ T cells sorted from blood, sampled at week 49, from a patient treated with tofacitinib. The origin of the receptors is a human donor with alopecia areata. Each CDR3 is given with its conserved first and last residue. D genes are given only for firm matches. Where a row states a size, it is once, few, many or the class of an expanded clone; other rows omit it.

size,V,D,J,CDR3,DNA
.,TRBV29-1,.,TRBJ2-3,CSAWVTDTQYF,TGCAGCGCATGGGTAACAGATACGCAGTATTTT
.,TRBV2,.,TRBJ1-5,CASSAGDYSNQPQHF,TGTGCCAGCAGTGCGGGAGATTATAGCAATCAGCCCCAGCATTTT
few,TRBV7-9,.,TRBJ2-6,CASSPSAGANVLTF,TGTGCCAGCAGCCCCTCCGCTGGGGCCAACGTCCTGACTTTC
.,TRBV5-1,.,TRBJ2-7,CASSYGDTSYEQYF,TGCGCCAGCAGCTACGGGGACACCTCCTACGAGCAGTACTTC
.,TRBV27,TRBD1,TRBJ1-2,CASSGDRDSAGYTF,TGTGCCAGCAGTGGGGACAGGGATTCCGCTGGCTACACCTTC
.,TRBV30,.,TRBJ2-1,CAWSVYGGTQFF,TGTGCCTGGAGTGTATATGGGGGTACTCAGTTCTTC
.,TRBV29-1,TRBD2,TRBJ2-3,CSVSTSGFTDTQYF,TGCAGCGTATCGACTAGCGGATTCACAGATACGCAGTATTTT
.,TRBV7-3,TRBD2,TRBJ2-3,CASSFREGDTQYF,TGTGCCAGCAGCTTCCGGGAGGGGGATACGCAGTATTTT
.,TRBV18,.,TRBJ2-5,CASSPLGETQYF,TGTGCCAGCTCACCTTTGGGAGAGACCCAGTACTTC
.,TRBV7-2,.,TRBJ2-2,CASSLTIGSPTGELFF,TGTGCCAGCAGCTTAACTATCGGAAGCCCTACTGGGGAGCTGTTTTTT
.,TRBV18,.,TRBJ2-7,CASSLSRLSYEQYF,TGTGCCAGCTCACTTTCTCGTCTCTCCTACGAGCAGTACTTC
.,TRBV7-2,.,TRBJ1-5,CASSRNLVGSEPQHF,TGCGCCAGCAGCCGCAACCTTGTGGGTTCGGAGCCCCAGCATTTT
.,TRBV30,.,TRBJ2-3,CAWRAGVMRDTQYF,TGTGCCTGGAGGGCAGGGGTGATGCGGGATACGCAGTATTTT
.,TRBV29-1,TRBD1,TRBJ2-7,CSAGQAMREQYF,TGCAGCGCAGGACAGGCGATGAGGGAGCAGTACTTC
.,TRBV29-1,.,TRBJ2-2,CSVGIQNTGELFF,TGCAGCGTTGGGATTCAGAACACCGGGGAGCTGTTTTTT
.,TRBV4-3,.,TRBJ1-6,CASSQELDSPLHF,TGCGCCAGCAGCCAAGAGCTTGATTCACCCCTCCACTTT
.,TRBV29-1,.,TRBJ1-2,CSVYGLGRNGYTF,TGCAGCGTTTATGGGCTTGGTAGGAATGGCTACACCTTC
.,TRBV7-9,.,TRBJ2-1,CASSLGSVMNEQFF,TGTGCCAGCAGCTTAGGGTCGGTGATGAATGAGCAGTTCTTC
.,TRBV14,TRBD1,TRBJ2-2,CASSSWDRGTGELFF,TGTGCCAGCAGCTCCTGGGACAGGGGGACCGGGGAGCTGTTTTTT
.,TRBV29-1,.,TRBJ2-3,CSVKGTSTDTQYF,TGCAGCGTTAAAGGAACATCCACAGATACGCAGTATTTT
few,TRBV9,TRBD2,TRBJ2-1,CASSVDAGGRLFNEQFF,TGTGCCAGCAGCGTAGATGCGGGGGGGCGTCTATTCAATGAGCAGTTCTTC
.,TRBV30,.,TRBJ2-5,CAWSPTSNGETQYF,TGTGCCTGGAGTCCCACTAGCAATGGGGAGACCCAGTACTTC
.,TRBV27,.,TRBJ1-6,CASSLSRRASPNSPLHF,TGTGCCAGCAGTTTATCCCGTCGGGCCTCCCCTAATTCACCCCTCCACTTT
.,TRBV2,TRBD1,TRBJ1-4,CAGQGAGEKLFF,TGTGCCGGACAGGGGGCTGGCGAAAAACTGTTTTTT
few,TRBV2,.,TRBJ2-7,CASTPSVSYEQYF,TGTGCCAGCACTCCCTCGGTATCCTACGAGCAGTACTTC
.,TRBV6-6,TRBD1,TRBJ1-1,CASSLGGQSTSLYF,TGTGCCAGCAGCTTAGGGGGACAGTCCACCTCCCTATACTTT
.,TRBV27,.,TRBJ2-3,CASSLVGDTQYF,TGTGCCAGCAGTTTAGTCGGAGATACGCAGTATTTT
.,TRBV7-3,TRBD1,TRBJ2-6,CASSSTGTGANVLTF,TGTGCCAGCAGCTCGACAGGGACTGGGGCCAACGTCCTGACTTTC
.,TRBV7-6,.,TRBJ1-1,CASSLIAGLNTEAFF,TGTGCCAGCAGCTTAATCGCAGGGTTGAACACTGAAGCTTTCTTT
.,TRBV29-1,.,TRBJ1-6,CSVTEQDNSPLHF,TGCAGCGTTACCGAACAGGATAATTCACCCCTCCACTTT
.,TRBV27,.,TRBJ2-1,CASSSRVGTNNEQFF,TGTGCCAGCAGTTCCAGGGTTGGGACCAACAATGAGCAGTTCTTC
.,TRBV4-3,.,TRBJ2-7,CASSQGLAAGRSYEQYF,TGCGCCAGCAGCCAAGGACTCGCGGCGGGGCGATCCTACGAGCAGTACTTC
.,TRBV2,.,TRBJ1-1,CASSRDQGTEAFF,TGTGCCAGCAGTCGCGATCAGGGAACTGAAGCTTTCTTT
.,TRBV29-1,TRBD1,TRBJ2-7,CSVTGGGQRPYEQYF,TGCAGCGTGACAGGGGGAGGTCAAAGACCCTACGAGCAGTACTTC
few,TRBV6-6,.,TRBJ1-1,CASSYDNRQIEAFF,TGTGCCAGCAGTTACGATAACAGACAGATTGAAGCTTTCTTT
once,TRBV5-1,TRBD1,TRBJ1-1,CASSSLGQGRTEAFF,TGCGCCAGCAGCAGTCTCGGACAGGGGAGGACTGAAGCTTTCTTT
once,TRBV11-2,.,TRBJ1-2,CASTIRDFYGYTF,TGTGCCAGCACCATACGGGACTTCTATGGCTACACCTTC
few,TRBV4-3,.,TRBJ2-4,CASSQQGGKNIQYF,TGCGCCAGCAGCCAGCAGGGGGGGAAAAACATTCAGTACTTC
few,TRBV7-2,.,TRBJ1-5,CASSLIDNQPQHF,TGTGCCAGCAGCTTAATCGACAATCAGCCCCAGCATTTT
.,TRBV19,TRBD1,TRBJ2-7,CASTQSRDRIYEQYF,TGTGCCAGTACCCAATCCCGGGACAGAATCTACGAGCAGTACTTC
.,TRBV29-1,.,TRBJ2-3,CSGSGQYTDTQYF,TGCAGCGGGTCCGGACAATACACAGATACGCAGTATTTT
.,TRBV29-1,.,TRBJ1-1,CSVHRQRNTEAFF,TGCAGCGTTCATAGACAGCGGAACACTGAAGCTTTCTTT
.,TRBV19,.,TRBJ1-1,CASSIRGSPTEAFF,TGTGCCAGTAGTATTAGAGGCAGCCCCACTGAAGCTTTCTTT
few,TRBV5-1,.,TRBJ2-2,CASSTTGNTGELFF,TGCGCCAGCAGCACGACAGGGAACACCGGGGAGCTGTTTTTT
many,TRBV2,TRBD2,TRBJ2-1,CASRPPPRLAGGNEQFF,TGTGCCAGCAGACCTCCTCCCCGACTAGCGGGGGGTAATGAGCAGTTCTTC
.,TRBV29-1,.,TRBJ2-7,CSGAVSGDRDEQYF,TGCAGCGGTGCAGTCTCAGGGGATAGGGACGAGCAGTACTTC
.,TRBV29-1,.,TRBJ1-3,CSVVTGAGNTIYF,TGCAGCGTTGTCACGGGAGCTGGAAACACCATATATTTT
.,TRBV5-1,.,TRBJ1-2,CASSSDITYRANYGYTF,TGCGCCAGCAGCTCCGACATAACGTACCGAGCTAACTATGGCTACACCTTC
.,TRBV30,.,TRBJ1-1,CAWRRGTLEAFF,TGTGCCTGGAGAAGGGGGACCCTTGAAGCTTTCTTT
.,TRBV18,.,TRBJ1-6,CASSPGQSYNSPLHF,TGTGCCAGCTCACCAGGACAGTCCTATAATTCACCCCTCCACTTT
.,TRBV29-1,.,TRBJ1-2,CSVEPKVDTTYSYGYTF,TGCAGCGTTGAACCGAAGGTTGATACTACGTACAGCTATGGCTACACCTTC
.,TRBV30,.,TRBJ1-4,CAWSKAFNEKLFF,TGTGCCTGGAGTAAGGCCTTTAATGAAAAACTGTTTTTT
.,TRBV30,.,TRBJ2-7,CAWSESLYEQYF,TGTGCCTGGAGTGAAAGTCTCTACGAGCAGTACTTC